Here is one T cell receptor beta chain with its context. Its antigen is currently unknown. This sample was included in a study of T cell responses to AZD1222 COVID-19 vaccine. V gave up 6 bases and J gave up 12 bases, with 23 bases separating them. CDR1 is ENHRY, CDR2 SYGVKD, per germline. CDR3 length: 15 residues. Points from the study as a whole: Unmutated variant regions are reportedly targeted by nearly half of spike-specific TCRs.

Data came from immunoSEQ multiplex PCR; TCRdb stores just in-frame clones and leaves some out. The sample contains 130,000 to 150,000 clones, about 87% of which appear only once. The TCR comes from an adult in good health. The chain links TRBV10-3 to TRBJ1-4, with TRBD1 as a possible D gene (5 bases). Sequencing used peripheral blood, obtained on day 0 of AZD1222 vaccination. The CDR3 reads CAIRARHLDGGELFF. CDR3 in DNA: TGTGCCATCAGGGCCAGACACTTGGACGGGGGAGAACTGTTTTTT.